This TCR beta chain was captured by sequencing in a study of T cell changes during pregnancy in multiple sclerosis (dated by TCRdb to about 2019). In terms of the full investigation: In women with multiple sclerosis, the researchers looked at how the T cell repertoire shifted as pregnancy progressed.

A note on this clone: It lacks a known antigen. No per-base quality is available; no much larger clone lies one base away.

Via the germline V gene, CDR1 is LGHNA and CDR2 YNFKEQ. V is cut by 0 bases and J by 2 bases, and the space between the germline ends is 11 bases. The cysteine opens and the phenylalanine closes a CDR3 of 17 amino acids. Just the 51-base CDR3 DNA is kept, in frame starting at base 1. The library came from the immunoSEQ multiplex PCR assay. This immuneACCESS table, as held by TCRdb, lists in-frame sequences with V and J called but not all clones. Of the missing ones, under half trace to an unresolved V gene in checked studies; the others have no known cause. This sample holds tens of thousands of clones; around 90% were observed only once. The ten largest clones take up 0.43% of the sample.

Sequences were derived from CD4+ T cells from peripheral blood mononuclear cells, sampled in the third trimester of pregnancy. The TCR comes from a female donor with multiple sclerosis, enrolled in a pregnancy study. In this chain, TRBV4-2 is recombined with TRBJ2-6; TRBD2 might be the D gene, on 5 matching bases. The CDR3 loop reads CASSQDTGSAGANVLTF. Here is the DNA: TGTGCCAGCAGCCAAGATACGGGATCGGCTGGGGCCAACGTCCTGACTTTC.